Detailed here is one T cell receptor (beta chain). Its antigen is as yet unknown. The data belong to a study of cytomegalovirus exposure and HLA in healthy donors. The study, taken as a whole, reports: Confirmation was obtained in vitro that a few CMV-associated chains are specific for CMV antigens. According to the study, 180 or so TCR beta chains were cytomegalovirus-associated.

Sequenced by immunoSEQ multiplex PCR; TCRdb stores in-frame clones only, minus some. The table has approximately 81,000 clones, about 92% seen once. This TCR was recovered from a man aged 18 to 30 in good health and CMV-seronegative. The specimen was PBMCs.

CDR3 region: CASSVGGRGTDTQYF. In nucleotides, the CDR3 is TGTGCCAGCAGCGTAGGGGGGAGGGGCACAGATACGCAGTATTTT. The V and J genes are TRBV9 and TRBJ2-3; TRBD2 matches at 7 bases. The CDR3 length is 15 residues. V gave up 0 bases and J gave up 1 base; unmatched junction bases: 2. Germline CDR1 and CDR2: SGDLS and YYNGEE.